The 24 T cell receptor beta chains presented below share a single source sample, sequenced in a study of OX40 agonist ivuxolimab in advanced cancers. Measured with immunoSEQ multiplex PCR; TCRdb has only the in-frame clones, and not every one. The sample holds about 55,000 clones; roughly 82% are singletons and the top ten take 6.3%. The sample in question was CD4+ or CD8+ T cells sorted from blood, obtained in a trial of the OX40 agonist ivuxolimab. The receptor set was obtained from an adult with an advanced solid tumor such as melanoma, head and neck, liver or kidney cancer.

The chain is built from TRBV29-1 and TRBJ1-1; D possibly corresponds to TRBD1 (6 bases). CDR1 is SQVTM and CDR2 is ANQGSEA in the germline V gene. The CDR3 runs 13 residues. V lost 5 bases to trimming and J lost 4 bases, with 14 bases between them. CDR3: CSVHWGLGTEAFF. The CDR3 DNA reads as TGCAGCGTTCACTGGGGGCTTGGCACTGAAGCTTTCTTT.

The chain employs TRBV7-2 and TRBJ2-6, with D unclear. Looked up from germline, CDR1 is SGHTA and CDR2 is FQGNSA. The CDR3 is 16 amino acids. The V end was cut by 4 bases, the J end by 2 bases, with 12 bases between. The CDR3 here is CASSSVGGAGANVLTF. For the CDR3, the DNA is TGTGCCAGCAGCTCCGTGGGTGGGGCTGGGGCCAACGTCCTGACTTTC.

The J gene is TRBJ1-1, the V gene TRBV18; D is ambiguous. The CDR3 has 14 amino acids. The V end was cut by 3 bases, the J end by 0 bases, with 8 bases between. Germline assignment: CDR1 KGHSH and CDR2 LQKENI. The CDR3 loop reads CASSPGQLNTEAFF. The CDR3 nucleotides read TGTGCCAGCTCACCTGGGCAGTTGAACACTGAAGCTTTCTTT.

This chain's CDR3 is CASSYSYTEAFF. The CDR3 DNA reads TGTGCCAGCAGTTACTCTTACACTGAAGCTTTCTTT. This chain connects TRBV6-6 to TRBJ1-1; no reliable D call. The CDR3 extends over 12 amino acids. The V gene's germline CDR1 is MNHNY and CDR2 SVGAGI (reference sequence). Trimming shortened V by 0 bases and J by 3 bases, and 2 bases separated the two germline ends.

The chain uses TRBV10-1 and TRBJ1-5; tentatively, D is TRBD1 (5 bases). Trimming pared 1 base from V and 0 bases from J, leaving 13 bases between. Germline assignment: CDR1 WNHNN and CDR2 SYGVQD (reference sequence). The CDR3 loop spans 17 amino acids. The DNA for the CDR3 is TGCGCCAGCAGTGAGTGGACCCAGGGCTATAGCAATCAGCCCCAGCATTTT. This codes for CASSEWTQGYSNQPQHF.

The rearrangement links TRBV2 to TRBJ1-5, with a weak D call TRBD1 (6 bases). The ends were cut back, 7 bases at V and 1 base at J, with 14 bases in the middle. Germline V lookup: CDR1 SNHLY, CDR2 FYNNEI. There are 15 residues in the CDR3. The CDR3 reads CASTSSRGSNQPQHF. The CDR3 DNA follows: TGTGCCAGCACCTCGAGTAGGGGGAGCAATCAGCCCCAGCATTTT.

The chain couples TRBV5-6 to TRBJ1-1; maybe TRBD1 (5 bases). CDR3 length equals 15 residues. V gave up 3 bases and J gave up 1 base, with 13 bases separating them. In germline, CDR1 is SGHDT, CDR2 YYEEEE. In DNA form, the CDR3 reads TGTGCCAGCAGCTGGGGGTGGGGCACGAACACTGAAGCTTTCTTT. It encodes CASSWGWGTNTEAFF.

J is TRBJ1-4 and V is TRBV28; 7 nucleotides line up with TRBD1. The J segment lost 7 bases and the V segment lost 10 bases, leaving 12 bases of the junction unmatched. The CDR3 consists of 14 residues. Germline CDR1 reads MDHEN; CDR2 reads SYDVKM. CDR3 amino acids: CATLLRGAGEKLFF. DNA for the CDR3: TGTGCCACCCTTCTCAGGGGGGCGGGTGAAAAACTGTTTTTT.

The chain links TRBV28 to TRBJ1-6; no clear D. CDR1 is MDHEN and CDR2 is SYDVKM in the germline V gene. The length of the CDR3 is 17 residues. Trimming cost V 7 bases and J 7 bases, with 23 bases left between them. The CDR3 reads CASIDGPAFLENSPLHF. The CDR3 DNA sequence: TGTGCCAGCATAGACGGGCCGGCCTTTCTGGAGAATTCACCCCTCCACTTT.

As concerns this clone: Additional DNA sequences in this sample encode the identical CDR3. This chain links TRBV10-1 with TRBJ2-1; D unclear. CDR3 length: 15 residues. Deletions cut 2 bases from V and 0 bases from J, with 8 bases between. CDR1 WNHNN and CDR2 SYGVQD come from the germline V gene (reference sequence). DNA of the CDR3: TGCGCCAGCAGTGAGGGTAGAGGCTCCTACAATGAGCAGTTCTTC. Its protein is CASSEGRGSYNEQFF.

This CDR3 is CASSLLYSTGYETQYF. The CDR3 coding sequence is TGCGCCAGCAGCTTGCTATACTCAACAGGGTACGAGACCCAGTACTTC. The chain couples TRBV5-1 to TRBJ2-5; a possible D gene is TRBD1 (6 bases). The length of the CDR3 is 16 residues. Between the trimmed V and J ends, which lost 1 base and 5 bases, there was a span of 18 bases. The germline V gene encodes CDR1 SGHRS and CDR2 YFSETQ.

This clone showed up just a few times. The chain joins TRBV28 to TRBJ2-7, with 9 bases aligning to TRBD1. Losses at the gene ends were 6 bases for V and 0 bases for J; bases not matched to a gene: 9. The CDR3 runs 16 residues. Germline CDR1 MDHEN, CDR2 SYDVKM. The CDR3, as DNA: TGTGCCAGCAGAAATACTGGACAGGGGAGCTCCTACGAGCAGTACTTC. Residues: CASRNTGQGSSYEQYF.

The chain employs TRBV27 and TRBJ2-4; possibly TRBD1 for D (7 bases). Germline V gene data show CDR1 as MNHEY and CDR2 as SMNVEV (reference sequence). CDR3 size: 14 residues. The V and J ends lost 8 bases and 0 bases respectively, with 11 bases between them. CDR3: CASQGGLAKNIQYF. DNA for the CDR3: TGTGCCAGCCAGGGGGGACTAGCCAAAAACATTCAGTACTTC.

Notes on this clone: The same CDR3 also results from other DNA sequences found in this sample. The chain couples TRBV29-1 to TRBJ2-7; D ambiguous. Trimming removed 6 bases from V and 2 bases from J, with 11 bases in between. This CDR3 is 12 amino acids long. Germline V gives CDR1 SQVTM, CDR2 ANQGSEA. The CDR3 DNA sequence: TGCAGCGTCTCTGACCACCCCTACGAGCAGTACTTC. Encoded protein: CSVSDHPYEQYF.

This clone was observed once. In DNA, the CDR3 is TGTGCCAGCAGCTTCGGACAGCGACTACCCGAAAAACTGTTTTTT. Residues: CASSFGQRLPEKLFF. The rearrangement links TRBV7-2 to TRBJ1-4; a weak D match, TRBD1 (6 bases). The V end lost 3 bases, the J end lost 8 bases, and 16 bases lay between the germline ends. The CDR3 totals 15 residues. The germline V gene encodes CDR1 SGHTA and CDR2 FQGNSA.

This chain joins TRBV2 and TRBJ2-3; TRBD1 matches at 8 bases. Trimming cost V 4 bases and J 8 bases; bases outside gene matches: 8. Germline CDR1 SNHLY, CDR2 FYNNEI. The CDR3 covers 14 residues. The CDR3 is CASSAGQVSGTQYF. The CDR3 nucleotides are TGTGCCAGCAGTGCGGGACAGGTCTCGGGTACGCAGTATTTT.

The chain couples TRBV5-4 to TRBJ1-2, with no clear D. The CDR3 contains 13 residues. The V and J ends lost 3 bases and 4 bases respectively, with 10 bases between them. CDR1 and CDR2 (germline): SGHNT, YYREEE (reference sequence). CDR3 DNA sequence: TGTGCCAGCAGCTCAGGACGGACCTATGGCTACACCTTC. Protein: CASSSGRTYGYTF. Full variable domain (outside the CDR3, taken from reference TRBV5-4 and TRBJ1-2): ETGVTQSPTHLIKTRGQQVTLRCSSQSGHNTVSWYQQALGQGPQFIFQYYREEENGRGNFPPRFSGLQFPNYSSELNVNALELDDSALYLCASSSGRTYGYTFGSGTRLTVV.

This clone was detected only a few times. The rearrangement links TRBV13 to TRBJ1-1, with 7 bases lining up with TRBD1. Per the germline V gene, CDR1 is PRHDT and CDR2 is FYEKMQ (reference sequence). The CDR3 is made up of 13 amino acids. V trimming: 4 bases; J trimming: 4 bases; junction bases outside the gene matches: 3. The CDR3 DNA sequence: TGTGCCAGCAGCTCTGACAGGGCCACTGAAGCTTTCTTT. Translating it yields CASSSDRATEAFF.

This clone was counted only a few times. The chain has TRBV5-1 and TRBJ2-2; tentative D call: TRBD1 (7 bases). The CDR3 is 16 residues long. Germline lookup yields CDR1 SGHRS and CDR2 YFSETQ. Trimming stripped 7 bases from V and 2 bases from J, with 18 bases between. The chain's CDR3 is CASSPGGTANTGELFF. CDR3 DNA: TGCGCCAGCTCCCCGGGCGGGACAGCTAACACCGGGGAGCTGTTTTTT.

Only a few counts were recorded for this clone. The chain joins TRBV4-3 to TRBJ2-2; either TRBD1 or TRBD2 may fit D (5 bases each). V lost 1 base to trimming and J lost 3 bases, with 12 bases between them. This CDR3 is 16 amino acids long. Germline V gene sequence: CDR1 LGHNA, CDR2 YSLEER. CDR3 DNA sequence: TGCGCCAGCAGCCAAGGGCTGGGACGGTACACCGGGGAGCTGTTTTTT. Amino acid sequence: CASSQGLGRYTGELFF.

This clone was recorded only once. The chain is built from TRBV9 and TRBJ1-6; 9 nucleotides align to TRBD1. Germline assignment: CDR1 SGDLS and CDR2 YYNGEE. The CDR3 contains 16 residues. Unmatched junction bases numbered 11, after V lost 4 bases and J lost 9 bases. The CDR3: CASSPRDRELPSPLHF. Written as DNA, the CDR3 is TGTGCCAGCAGCCCGAGGGACAGGGAACTACCTTCACCCCTCCACTTT. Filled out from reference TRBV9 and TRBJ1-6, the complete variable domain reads DSGVTQTPKHLITATGQRVTLRCSPRSGDLSVYWYQQSLDQGLQFLIQYYNGEERAKGNILERFSAQQFPDLHSELNLSSLELGDSALYFCASSPRDRELPSPLHFGNGTRLTVT.

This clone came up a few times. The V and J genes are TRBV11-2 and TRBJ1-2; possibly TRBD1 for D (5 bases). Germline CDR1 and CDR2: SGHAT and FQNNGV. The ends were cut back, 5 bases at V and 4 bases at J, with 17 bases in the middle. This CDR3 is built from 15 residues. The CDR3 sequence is CASSPEIRAGYGYTF. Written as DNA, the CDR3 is TGTGCCAGCAGCCCGGAAATCAGGGCGGGCTATGGCTACACCTTC. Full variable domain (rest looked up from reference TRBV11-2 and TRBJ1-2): EAGVAQSPRYKIIEKRQSVAFWCNPISGHATLYWYQQILGQGPKLLIQFQNNGVVDDSQLPKDRFSAERLKGVDSTLKIQPAKLEDSAVYLCASSPEIRAGYGYTFGSGTRLTVV.

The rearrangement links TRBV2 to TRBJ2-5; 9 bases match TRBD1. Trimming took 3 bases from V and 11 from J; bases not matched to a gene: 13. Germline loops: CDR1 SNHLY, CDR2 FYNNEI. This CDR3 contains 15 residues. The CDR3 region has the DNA TGTGCCAGCAGTGACCGGCGGACAGGGGATAGGGAGCAGTACTTC. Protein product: CASSDRRTGDREQYF.

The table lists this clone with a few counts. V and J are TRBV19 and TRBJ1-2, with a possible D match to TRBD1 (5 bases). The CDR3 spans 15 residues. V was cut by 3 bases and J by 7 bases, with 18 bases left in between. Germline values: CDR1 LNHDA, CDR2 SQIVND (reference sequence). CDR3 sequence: CASSIRAGNDGGYTF. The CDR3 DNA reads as TGTGCCAGTAGTATTCGGGCAGGGAATGACGGTGGCTACACCTTC. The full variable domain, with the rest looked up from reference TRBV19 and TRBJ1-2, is DGGITQSPKYLFRKEGQNVTLSCEQNLNHDAMYWYRQDPGQGLRLIYYSQIVNDFQKGDIAEGYSVSREKKESFPLTVTSAQKNPTAFYLCASSIRAGNDGGYTFGSGTRLTVV.